Listed below are T cell receptor beta chains from one sample, sequenced in a study of blood T cell repertoires in COVID-19. Measured with immunoSEQ multiplex PCR; TCRdb has only the in-frame clones, and not every one. The table includes fewer than 150,000 clones, almost 90% detected once. Sequenced input: peripheral blood. These receptors originate from a woman aged 60-75 years with COVID-19, enrolled during active disease. Each CDR3 is given with its conserved first and last residue. D genes are given only for firm matches. Clone sizes are given selectively: once, few, many, or a class where the clone is expanded.

j_call,v_call,d_call,clone_size,cdr3_nt,cdr3_aa
TRBJ1-1,TRBV5-4,NA,NA,TGTGCCAGCCTCGGGCGGGCCTCGGAAGCTTTCTTT,CASLGRASEAFF
TRBJ2-5,TRBV5-4,TRBD2,NA,TGTGCCAGCAGCTTGGTGGGACTAGACCAAGAGACCCAGTACTTC,CASSLVGLDQETQYF
TRBJ2-5,TRBV2,NA,NA,TGTGCCAGTAAACTAGCAGAGACCCAGTACTTC,CASKLAETQYF
TRBJ2-7,TRBV7-9,TRBD1,NA,TGTGCCAGCAGCCCAGGACCGGGACAGGGGGCTACCGAGCAGTACTTC,CASSPGPGQGATEQYF
TRBJ2-3,TRBV7-2,TRBD2,NA,TGTGCCAGCAGCTTTACTAGCGGGGGGGCGGGCGGTACGCAGTATTTT,CASSFTSGGAGGTQYF
TRBJ1-6,TRBV7-8,NA,NA,TGTGCCAGCAGCTTAGAGCGGATCCTGAATAATTCACCCCTCCACTTT,CASSLERILNNSPLHF
TRBJ2-5,TRBV6-5,NA,NA,TGTGCCAGCAGCAAGAATCAGGGGGGTCAAGAGACCCAGTACTTC,CASSKNQGGQETQYF
TRBJ1-3,TRBV12-3/TRBV12-4,NA,NA,TGTGCCAGCAGGGACAGCAGACCAAACACCATATATTTT,CASRDSRPNTIYF
TRBJ1-5,TRBV6-2/TRBV6-3,NA,NA,TGTGCCAGCAGTCACCCCGGACAGTGGAATCAGCCCCAGCATTTT,CASSHPGQWNQPQHF
TRBJ1-2,TRBV4-3,TRBD1,once,TGCGCCAGCAGCCAAGAATTGGGACAGGGGAGGGGCTACACCTTC,CASSQELGQGRGYTF
TRBJ1-2,TRBV7-9,NA,once,TGTGCCAGCAGCCCCGGGGGGGTCGAGGGCCAGGCATACGGCTACACCTTC,CASSPGGVEGQAYGYTF
TRBJ1-1,TRBV4-1,NA,NA,TGCGCCAGCAGCCAAACCCCCGGAGGGAACACTGAAGCTTTCTTT,CASSQTPGGNTEAFF
TRBJ2-5,TRBV5-6,TRBD2,NA,TGTGCCAGCGGTCCGGGACTAGCGGGGTCTGGCCAGTACTTC,CASGPGLAGSGQYF
TRBJ2-7,TRBV6-5,TRBD1,NA,TGTGCCAGCAGTTACTCATACAGGGGCTCCTACGAGCAGTACTTC,CASSYSYRGSYEQYF
TRBJ1-4,TRBV19,TRBD1,NA,TGTGCCAGCCAGGACAGGGTCGAAAAACTGTTTTTT,CASQDRVEKLFF
TRBJ1-4,TRBV19,NA,NA,TGTGCCAGTTGGGGCAGGTATAATGAAAAACTGTTTTTT,CASWGRYNEKLFF
TRBJ2-7,TRBV19,TRBD1,NA,TGTGCCAGTAGTATGGGGACAGGAATCTACGAGCAGTACTTC,CASSMGTGIYEQYF
TRBJ2-2,TRBV4-2,NA,NA,TGTGCCAGCAGCCAAGTGATTAGGGGGACCGGGGAGCTGTTTTTT,CASSQVIRGTGELFF
TRBJ2-5,TRBV7-7,NA,NA,TGTGCCAGCAGCTTAGTGGGGGGGGCCATGGAGACCCAGTACTTC,CASSLVGGAMETQYF
TRBJ2-7,TRBV18,NA,NA,TGTGCCAGCTCACCTTTAAGCAATTCCTACGAGCAGTACTTC,CASSPLSNSYEQYF
TRBJ1-5,TRBV2,NA,NA,TGTGCCAGCAGCCAAACCCGGGGGTGGGATCAGCCCCAGCATTTT,CASSQTRGWDQPQHF
TRBJ2-5,TRBV11-2,TRBD2,NA,TGTGCCAGCAGCCGGACTAGCGGACGAGAGACCCAGTACTTC,CASSRTSGRETQYF
TRBJ2-7,TRBV27,TRBD2,NA,TGTGCCAGCAAGCCCGGGACTAGCGGGACTACGGAGCAGTACTTC,CASKPGTSGTTEQYF
TRBJ2-1,TRBV10-3,NA,NA,TGTGCCATCAGTGAGGAGGGTCTCTCCTACAATGAGCAGTTCTTC,CAISEEGLSYNEQFF
TRBJ1-6,TRBV6-6,NA,NA,TGTGCCAGCACCCCGACAGTAAATTTCTATAATTCACCCCTCCACTTT,CASTPTVNFYNSPLHF
TRBJ2-3,TRBV5-6,TRBD2,NA,TGTGCCAGCAGCCCGATCGGGGGGGCCGAAGATACGCAGTATTTT,CASSPIGGAEDTQYF
TRBJ1-3,TRBV5-8,NA,NA,TGTGCCAGCAGCTTTAAACGGTCGGGAAACACCATATATTTT,CASSFKRSGNTIYF
TRBJ1-5,TRBV19,NA,NA,TGTGCCAGTAGTATAGGGCGGGGACAGCCCCAGCATTTT,CASSIGRGQPQHF
TRBJ2-4,TRBV19,TRBD1,NA,TGTGCCAGTAGCGCCCTAGGGACAGGGGCCAAAAACATTCAGTACTTC,CASSALGTGAKNIQYF
TRBJ2-5,TRBV11-2,TRBD2,NA,TGTGCCAGCAGCTTTAGCGGGGAGGAGACCCAGTACTTC,CASSFSGEETQYF
TRBJ1-2,TRBV19,NA,NA,TGTGCCAGTAGTATCCCTCGAACGGGACTGTATGGCTACACCTTC,CASSIPRTGLYGYTF
TRBJ1-5,TRBV5-1,TRBD1,NA,TGCGCCAGCAGCGAGGGGGCTGGGAATCAGCCCCAGCATTTT,CASSEGAGNQPQHF
TRBJ2-3,TRBV5-4,NA,NA,TGTGCCAGCAGCTTGGCCGGGGGCACAGATACGCAGTATTTT,CASSLAGGTDTQYF